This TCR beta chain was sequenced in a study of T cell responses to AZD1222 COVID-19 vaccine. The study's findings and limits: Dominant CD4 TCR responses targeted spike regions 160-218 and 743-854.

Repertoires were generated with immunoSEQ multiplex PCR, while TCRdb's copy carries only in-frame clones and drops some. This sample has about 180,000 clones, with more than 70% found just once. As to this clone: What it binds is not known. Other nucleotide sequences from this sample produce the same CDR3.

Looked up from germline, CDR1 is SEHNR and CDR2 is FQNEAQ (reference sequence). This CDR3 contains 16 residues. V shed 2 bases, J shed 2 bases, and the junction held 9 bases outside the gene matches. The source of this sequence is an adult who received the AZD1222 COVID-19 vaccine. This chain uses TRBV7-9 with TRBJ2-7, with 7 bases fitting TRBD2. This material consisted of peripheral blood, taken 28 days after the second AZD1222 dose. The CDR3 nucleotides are TGTGCCAGCAGCTTAAGGCTTGCGGGAGTTACCTACGAGCAGTACTTC. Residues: CASSLRLAGVTYEQYF.